This T cell receptor beta chain was recorded in a study of cytomegalovirus exposure and HLA in healthy donors. Study-wide background: Most donors, roughly 77% of 398 genotyped, fell in the Caucasian-associated ancestry cluster. General study points: The likely origin of a cluster of highly shared sequence variants was a sequencing artifact.

PCR involved 60 Vbeta and 13 Jbeta primers. The data were produced by immunoSEQ multiplex PCR, yet TCRdb's version contains in-frame clones alone and is incomplete. The sample records over 95,000 clones, about 80% being singletons. The germline CDR1 and CDR2 sequences are SGHTA and FQGNSA. Between the trimmed V and J ends, which lost 5 bases and 0 bases, there was a span of 19 bases. CDR3 length equals 17 residues. This clone was seen a handful of times. Its antigen is as yet unknown. The receptor comes from a human donor in good health. The sequencing input was PBMCs. The chain recombines TRBV7-2 with TRBJ1-2, with a tentative D call TRBD1 (6 bases). CDR3 region: CASSHPGHPNSNYGYTF. Written as DNA, the CDR3 is TGTGCCAGCAGCCATCCGGGACACCCAAATTCTAACTATGGCTACACCTTC.